This T cell receptor (beta chain) was retrieved from a study of blood T cell repertoires in COVID-19 (dated by TCRdb to the early 2020s). Regarding the complete study: The collaborator samples originated in the United States, Italy and Spain and spanned the acute and convalescent phases of COVID-19. The material from the prospective study consisted of cDNA or gDNA derived from T cells, B-cell-depleted T cells, or PBMCs. Subjects who had been exposed to COVID-19, were actively infected with it, or had recovered from it provided the deeply sampled blood TCRbeta repertoires that made up the dataset. A freely available public database, intended as a resource for researchers studying the immune response to SARS-CoV-2, is where the repertoires were released. Samples were obtained from the ongoing ImmuneRACE study (first 160 participants) and from 1,200 or so subjects provided by 6 global collaborators. Nearly every sample came with metadata listing a de-identified subject ID, COVID-19 status, age in years and sex. Where available, HLA class I and class II types were taken from metadata supplied by the sample provider and were not determined by assay-based typing.

Regarding this clone: No cognate antigen has been identified for it. The record has no base qualities; no much larger clone is one base away.

V loses 3 bases of germline sequence and J loses 5 bases, and the interval between the two ends is 10 bases. Including cysteine and phenylalanine, the CDR3 has 14 amino acids. Only the CDR3 part of the read is kept: 42 bases, read in frame from the first base. According to the germline V gene, CDR1 reads LGHNA and CDR2 reads YSLEER. TCRbeta CDR3 regions were amplified from genomic DNA by means of the immunoSEQ Assay, a bias-controlled multiplex PCR. From the authors' description of their analysis: The number of nucleated cells in each sample was estimated by amplification of reference gene primers within the assay. To quantify the absolute abundance of each unique TCRbeta CDR3 rearrangement, sequence reads were collapsed and filtered. For each sample, productive Simpson clonality was calculated as the square root of Simpson's diversity index over productive rearrangements. The clones in this table, taken by TCRdb from immuneACCESS, are in-frame only. Not every clone is retained; where verified, under half of the shortfall comes from an unresolved V gene, and the cause of the rest is unknown. V, J and clone size are taken as reported in that table, and D and trimming were inferred from the DNA itself. The sample table contains under 400,000 clones; only one count was recorded for more than 70% of them. Roughly a tenth of the sample rests with the top ten.

Results and caveats for the whole study, not just this receptor: Clinical and demographic metadata were provided uncurated, with the amount varying by source and participant.

One collaborating source in Seattle enrolled patients during active infection and followed them longitudinally through the course of disease. Whole blood was collected in K2EDTA tubes by collaborating institutions according to the institutions' own protocols. For TCRbeta analysis, collaborator samples were shipped as frozen whole blood, as isolated PBMCs, or as DNA extracted from either sample type. Sequencing input: peripheral blood. Recombination connected TRBV4-3 to TRBJ2-2; no D segment can be confidently identified. The source is a woman in her thirties with COVID-19, enrolled during active disease. The CDR3 reads as follows: CASSQSSVTGELFF. Read as DNA, the sequence is TGCGCCAGCAGCCAGTCCTCTGTTACCGGGGAGCTGTTTTTT.